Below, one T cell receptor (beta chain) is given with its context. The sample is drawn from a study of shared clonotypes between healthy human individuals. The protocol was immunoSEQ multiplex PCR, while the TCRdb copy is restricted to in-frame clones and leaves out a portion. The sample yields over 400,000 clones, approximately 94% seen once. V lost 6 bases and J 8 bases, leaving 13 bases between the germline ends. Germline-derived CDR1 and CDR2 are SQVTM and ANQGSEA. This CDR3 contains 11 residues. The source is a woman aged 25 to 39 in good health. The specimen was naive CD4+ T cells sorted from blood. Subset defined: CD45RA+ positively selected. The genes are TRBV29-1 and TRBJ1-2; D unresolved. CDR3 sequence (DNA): TGCAGCGTATCTAAGGTCGGGGGCTACACCTTC. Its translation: CSVSKVGGYTF.